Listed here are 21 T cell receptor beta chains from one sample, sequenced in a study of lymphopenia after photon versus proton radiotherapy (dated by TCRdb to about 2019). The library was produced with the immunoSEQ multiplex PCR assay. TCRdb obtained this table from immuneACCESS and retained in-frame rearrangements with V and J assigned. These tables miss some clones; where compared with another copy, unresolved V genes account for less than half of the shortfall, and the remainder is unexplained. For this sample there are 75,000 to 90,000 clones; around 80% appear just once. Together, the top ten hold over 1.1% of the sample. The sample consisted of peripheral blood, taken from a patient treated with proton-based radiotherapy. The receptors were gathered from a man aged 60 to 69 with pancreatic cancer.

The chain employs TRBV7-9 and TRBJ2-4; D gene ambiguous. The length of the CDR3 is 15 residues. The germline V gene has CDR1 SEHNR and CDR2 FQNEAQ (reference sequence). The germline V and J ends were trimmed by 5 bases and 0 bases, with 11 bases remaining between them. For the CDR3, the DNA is TGTGCCAGCAGCCCGCCCGGCCTAGCCAAAAACATTCAGTACTTC. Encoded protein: CASSPPGLAKNIQYF.

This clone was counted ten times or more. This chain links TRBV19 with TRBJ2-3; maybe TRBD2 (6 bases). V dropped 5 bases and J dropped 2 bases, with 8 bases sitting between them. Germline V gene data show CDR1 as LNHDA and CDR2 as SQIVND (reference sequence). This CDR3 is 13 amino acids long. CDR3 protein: CASSWTITDTQYF. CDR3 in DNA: TGTGCCAGTAGTTGGACTATCACAGATACGCAGTATTTT. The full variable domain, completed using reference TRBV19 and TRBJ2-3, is DGGITQSPKYLFRKEGQNVTLSCEQNLNHDAMYWYRQDPGQGLRLIYYSQIVNDFQKGDIAEGYSVSREKKESFPLTVTSAQKNPTAFYLCASSWTITDTQYFGPGTRLTVL.

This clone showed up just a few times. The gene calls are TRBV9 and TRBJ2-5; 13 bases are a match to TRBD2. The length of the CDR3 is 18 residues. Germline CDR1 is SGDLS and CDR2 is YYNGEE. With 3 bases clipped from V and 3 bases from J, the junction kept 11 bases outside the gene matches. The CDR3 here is CASSAGGLAGMRKETQYF. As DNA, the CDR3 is TGTGCCAGCAGCGCGGGGGGACTAGCGGGGATGAGGAAAGAGACCCAGTACTTC.

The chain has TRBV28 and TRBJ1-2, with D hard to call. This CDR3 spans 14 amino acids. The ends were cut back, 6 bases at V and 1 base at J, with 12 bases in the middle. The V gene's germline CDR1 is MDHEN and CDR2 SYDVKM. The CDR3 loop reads CASSYPTVNYGYTF. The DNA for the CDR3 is TGTGCCAGCAGCTACCCGACTGTTAACTATGGCTACACCTTC.

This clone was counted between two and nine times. CDR3 sequence: CASSLDVGNEKLFF. The CDR3, as DNA: TGCGCCAGCAGCTTGGATGTGGGGAATGAAAAACTGTTTTTT. J is TRBJ1-4 and V is TRBV5-1; D ambiguous. CDR3 size: 14 residues. Germline loops: CDR1 SGHRS, CDR2 YFSETQ. V was shortened by 0 bases and J by 5 bases, with 8 bases between the two germline ends.

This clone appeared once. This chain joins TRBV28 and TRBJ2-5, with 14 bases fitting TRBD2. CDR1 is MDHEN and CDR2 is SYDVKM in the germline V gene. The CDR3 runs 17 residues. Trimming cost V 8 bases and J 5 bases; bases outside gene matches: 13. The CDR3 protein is CASSARGLAGGLETQYF. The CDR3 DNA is TGTGCCAGCTCGGCCCGAGGACTAGCGGGAGGTCTCGAGACCCAGTACTTC. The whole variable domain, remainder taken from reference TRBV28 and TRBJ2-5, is DVKVTQSSRYLVKRTGEKVFLECVQDMDHENMFWYRQDPGLGLRLIYFSYDVKMKEKGDIPEGYSVSREKKERFSLILESASTNQTSMYLCASSARGLAGGLETQYFGPGTRLLVL.

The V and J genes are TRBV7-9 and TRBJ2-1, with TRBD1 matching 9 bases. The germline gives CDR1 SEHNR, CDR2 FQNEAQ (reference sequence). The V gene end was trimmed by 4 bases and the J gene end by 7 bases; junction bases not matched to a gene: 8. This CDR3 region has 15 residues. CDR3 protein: CASSSWTGVNNEQFF. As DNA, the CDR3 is TGTGCCAGCAGCTCTTGGACAGGGGTGAATAATGAGCAGTTCTTC.

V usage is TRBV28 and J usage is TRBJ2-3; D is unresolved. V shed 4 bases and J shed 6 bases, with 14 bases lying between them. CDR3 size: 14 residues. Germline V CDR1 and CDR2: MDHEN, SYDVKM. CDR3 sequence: CASSSGPYVDTQYF. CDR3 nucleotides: TGTGCCAGCAGTTCCGGGCCTTATGTGGATACGCAGTATTTT. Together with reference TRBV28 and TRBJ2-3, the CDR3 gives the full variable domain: DVKVTQSSRYLVKRTGEKVFLECVQDMDHENMFWYRQDPGLGLRLIYFSYDVKMKEKGDIPEGYSVSREKKERFSLILESASTNQTSMYLCASSSGPYVDTQYFGPGTRLTVL.

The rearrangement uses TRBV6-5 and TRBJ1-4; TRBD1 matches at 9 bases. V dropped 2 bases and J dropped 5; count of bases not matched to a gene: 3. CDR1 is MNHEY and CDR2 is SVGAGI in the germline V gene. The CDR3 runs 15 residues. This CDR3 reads CASSYGGTGNEKLFF. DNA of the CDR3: TGTGCCAGCAGTTACGGCGGGACAGGGAATGAAAAACTGTTTTTT.

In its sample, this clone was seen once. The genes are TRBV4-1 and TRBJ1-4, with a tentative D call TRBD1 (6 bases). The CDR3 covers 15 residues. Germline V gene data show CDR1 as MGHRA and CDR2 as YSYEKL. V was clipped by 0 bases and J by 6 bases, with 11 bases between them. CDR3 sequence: CASSQDGAGDEKLFF. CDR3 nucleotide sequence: TGCGCCAGCAGCCAAGATGGGGCAGGGGATGAAAAACTGTTTTTT.

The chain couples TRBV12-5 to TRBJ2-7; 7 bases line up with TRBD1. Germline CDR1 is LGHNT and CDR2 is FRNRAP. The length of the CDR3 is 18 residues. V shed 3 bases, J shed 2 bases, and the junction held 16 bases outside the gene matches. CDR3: CASGFLQTGERPPYEQYF. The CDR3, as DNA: TGTGCTAGTGGTTTCCTCCAAACAGGGGAGCGACCCCCCTACGAGCAGTACTTC.

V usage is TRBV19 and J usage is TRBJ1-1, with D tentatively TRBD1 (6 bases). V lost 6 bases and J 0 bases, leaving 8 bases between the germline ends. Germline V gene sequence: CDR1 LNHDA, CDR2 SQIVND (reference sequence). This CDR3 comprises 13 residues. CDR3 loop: CASRDRMNTEAFF. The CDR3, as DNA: TGTGCCAGTAGGGACAGAATGAACACTGAAGCTTTCTTT. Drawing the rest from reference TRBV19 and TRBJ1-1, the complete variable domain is DGGITQSPKYLFRKEGQNVTLSCEQNLNHDAMYWYRQDPGQGLRLIYYSQIVNDFQKGDIAEGYSVSREKKESFPLTVTSAQKNPTAFYLCASRDRMNTEAFFGQGTRLTVV.

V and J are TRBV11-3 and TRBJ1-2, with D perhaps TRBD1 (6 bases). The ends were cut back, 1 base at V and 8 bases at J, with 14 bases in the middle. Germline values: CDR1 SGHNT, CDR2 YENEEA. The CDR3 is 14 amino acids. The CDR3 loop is CASSLGTGASGYTF. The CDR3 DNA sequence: TGTGCCAGCAGCTTAGGAACGGGGGCGTCGGGCTACACCTTC.

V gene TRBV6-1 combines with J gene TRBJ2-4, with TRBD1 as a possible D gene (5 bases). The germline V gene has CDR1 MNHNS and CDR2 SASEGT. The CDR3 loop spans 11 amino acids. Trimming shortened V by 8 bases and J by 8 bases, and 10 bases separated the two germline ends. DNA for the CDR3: TGTGCCAGCTCAGGGCTGGACATTCAGTACTTC. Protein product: CASSGLDIQYF.

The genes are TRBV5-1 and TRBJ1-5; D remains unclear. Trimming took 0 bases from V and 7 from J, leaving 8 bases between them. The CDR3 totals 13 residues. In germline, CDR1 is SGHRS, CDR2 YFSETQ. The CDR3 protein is CASSLDPGQPQHF. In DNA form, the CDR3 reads TGCGCCAGCAGCTTGGACCCCGGGCAGCCCCAGCATTTT.

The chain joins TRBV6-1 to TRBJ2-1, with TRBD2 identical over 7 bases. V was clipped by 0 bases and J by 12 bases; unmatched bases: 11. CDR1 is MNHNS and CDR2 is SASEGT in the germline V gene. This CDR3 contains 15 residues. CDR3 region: CASSEALQGRGWQFF. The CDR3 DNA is TGTGCCAGCAGTGAAGCGCTTCAAGGGAGGGGCTGGCAGTTCTTC.

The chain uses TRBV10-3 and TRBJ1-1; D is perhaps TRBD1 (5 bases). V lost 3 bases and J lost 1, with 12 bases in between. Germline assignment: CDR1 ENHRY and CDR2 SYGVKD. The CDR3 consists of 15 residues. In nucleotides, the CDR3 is TGTGCCATCAGTGACCGGGGACGGGCGAACACTGAAGCTTTCTTT. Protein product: CAISDRGRANTEAFF.

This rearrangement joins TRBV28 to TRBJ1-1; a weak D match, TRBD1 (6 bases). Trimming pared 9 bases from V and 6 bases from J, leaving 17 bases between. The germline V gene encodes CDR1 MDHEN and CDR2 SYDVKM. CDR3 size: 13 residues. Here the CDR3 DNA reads TGTGCCAGTACTAGGGGGGGGGAAGCTGAAGCTTTCTTT. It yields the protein CASTRGGEAEAFF.

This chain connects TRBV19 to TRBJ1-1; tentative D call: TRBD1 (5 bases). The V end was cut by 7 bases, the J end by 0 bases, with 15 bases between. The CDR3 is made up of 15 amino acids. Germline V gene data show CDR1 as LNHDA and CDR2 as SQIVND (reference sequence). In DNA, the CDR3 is TGTGCCAGTATCCAGGGACGGATGATGAACACTGAAGCTTTCTTT. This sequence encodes CASIQGRMMNTEAFF. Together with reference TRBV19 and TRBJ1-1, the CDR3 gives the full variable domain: DGGITQSPKYLFRKEGQNVTLSCEQNLNHDAMYWYRQDPGQGLRLIYYSQIVNDFQKGDIAEGYSVSREKKESFPLTVTSAQKNPTAFYLCASIQGRMMNTEAFFGQGTRLTVV.

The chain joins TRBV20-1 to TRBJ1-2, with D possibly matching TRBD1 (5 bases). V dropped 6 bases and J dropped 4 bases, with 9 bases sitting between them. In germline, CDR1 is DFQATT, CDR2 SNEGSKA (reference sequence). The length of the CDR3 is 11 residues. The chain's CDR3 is CSAPDSYGYTF. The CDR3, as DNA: TGCAGTGCACCCGACAGCTATGGCTACACCTTC.

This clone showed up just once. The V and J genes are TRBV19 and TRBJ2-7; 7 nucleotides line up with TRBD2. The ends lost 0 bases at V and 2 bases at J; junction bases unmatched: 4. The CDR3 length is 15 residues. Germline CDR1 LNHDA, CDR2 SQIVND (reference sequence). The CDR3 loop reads CASSIDLLAAYEQYF. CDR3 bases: TGTGCCAGTAGTATAGATCTGCTAGCGGCCTACGAGCAGTACTTC.